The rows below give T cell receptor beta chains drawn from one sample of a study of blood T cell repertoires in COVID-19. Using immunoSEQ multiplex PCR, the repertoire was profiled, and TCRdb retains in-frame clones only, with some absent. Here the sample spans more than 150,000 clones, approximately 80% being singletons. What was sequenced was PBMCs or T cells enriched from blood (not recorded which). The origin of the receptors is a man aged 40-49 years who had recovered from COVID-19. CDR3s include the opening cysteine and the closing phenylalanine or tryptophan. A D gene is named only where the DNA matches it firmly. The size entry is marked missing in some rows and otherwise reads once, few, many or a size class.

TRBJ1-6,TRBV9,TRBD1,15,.,CASSVVGGGNSPLHF,TGTGCCAGCAGCGTAGTTGGAGGGGGCAATTCACCCCTCCACTTT
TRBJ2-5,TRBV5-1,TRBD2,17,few,CASSLGTSGSIPETQYF,TGCGCCAGCAGCCTCGGGACTAGCGGGAGTATCCCAGAGACCCAGTACTTC
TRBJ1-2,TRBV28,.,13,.,CASSPQANYGYTF,TGTGCCAGCAGTCCACAGGCTAACTATGGCTACACCTTC
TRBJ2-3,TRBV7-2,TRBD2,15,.,CASSLIAGAGDTQYF,TGTGCCAGCAGCTTAATCGCGGGAGCGGGTGATACGCAGTATTTT
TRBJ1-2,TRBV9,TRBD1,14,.,CASSPVEGAYGYTF,TGTGCCAGCAGCCCCGTCGAGGGGGCATATGGCTACACCTTC
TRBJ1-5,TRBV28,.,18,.,CASSLEFGGAISYQPQHF,TGTGCCAGCAGTTTAGAATTCGGGGGGGCGATATCGTACCAGCCCCAGCATTTT
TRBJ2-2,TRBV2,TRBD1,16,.,CASSRDSISNTGELFF,TGTGCCAGCAGCCGGGACAGCATTTCGAACACCGGGGAGCTGTTTTTT
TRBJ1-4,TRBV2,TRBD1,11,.,CASMQDRALFF,TGTGCCAGCATGCAGGACAGGGCACTGTTTTTT
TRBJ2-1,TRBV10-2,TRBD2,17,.,CASHRGERGSSYNEQFF,TGCGCCAGCCATCGGGGGGAGCGGGGGAGCTCCTACAATGAGCAGTTCTTC
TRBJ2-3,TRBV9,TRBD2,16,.,CASSGGTSGATDTQYF,TGTGCCAGCAGCGGCGGGACTAGCGGGGCCACAGATACGCAGTATTTT
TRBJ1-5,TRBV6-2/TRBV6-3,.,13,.,CASSLQSNQPQHF,TGTGCCAGCAGCCTGCAGAGCAATCAGCCCCAGCATTTT
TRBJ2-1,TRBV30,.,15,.,CAWSVLAGSYNEQFF,TGTGCCTGGAGTGTTCTAGCTGGCTCCTACAATGAGCAGTTCTTC
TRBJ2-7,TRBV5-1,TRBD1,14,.,CASSHRDRAYEQYF,TGCGCCAGCAGCCACCGGGACAGAGCCTACGAGCAGTACTTC
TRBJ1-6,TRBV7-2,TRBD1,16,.,CASSYMPRDRGSPLHF,TGTGCCAGCAGCTACATGCCGAGGGACAGGGGTTCACCCCTCCACTTT
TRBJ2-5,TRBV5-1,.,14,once,CASSSGGQQETQYF,TGCGCCAGCAGCTCCGGAGGACAGCAAGAGACCCAGTACTTC
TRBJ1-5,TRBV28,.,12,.,CASSSPDQPQHF,TGTGCCAGCAGTAGCCCGGATCAGCCCCAGCATTTT
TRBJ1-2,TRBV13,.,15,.,CASNPADSSIYGYTF,TGTGCCAGCAACCCTGCGGACAGTAGTATCTATGGCTACACCTTC
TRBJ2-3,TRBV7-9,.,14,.,CASSPRGATDTQYF,TGTGCCAGCAGTCCCCGGGGAGCCACAGATACGCAGTATTTT
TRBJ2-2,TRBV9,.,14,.,CASSTRDRTGELFF,TGTGCCAGCAGCACGCGGGATCGAACCGGGGAGCTGTTTTTT
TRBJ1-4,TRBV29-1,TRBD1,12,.,CSGTGAGRKLFF,TGCAGCGGGACAGGGGCCGGCAGAAAACTGTTTTTT
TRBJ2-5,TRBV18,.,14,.,CASSPPGVGETQYF,TGTGCCAGCTCACCACCAGGGGTCGGAGAGACCCAGTACTTC
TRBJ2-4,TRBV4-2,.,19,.,CASSQVPWGGEGSKNIQYF,TGTGCCAGCAGCCAAGTTCCCTGGGGGGGCGAGGGGTCCAAAAACATTCAGTACTTC
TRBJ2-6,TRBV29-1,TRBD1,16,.,CSVQGAAGPGANVLTF,TGCAGCGTACAGGGGGCCGCCGGTCCTGGGGCCAACGTCCTGACTTTC
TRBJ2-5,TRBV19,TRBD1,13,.,CASSPGQGETQYF,TGTGCCAGTAGTCCGGGACAGGGAGAGACCCAGTACTTC
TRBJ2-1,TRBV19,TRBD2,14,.,CASSASGTYNEQFF,TGTGCCAGTAGTGCTAGCGGGACATACAATGAGCAGTTCTTC
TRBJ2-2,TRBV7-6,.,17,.,CASSPRGTTGEAGELFF,TGTGCCAGCAGCCCCCGGGGGACGACGGGGGAGGCCGGGGAGCTGTTTTTT
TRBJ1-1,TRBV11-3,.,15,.,CASSLDGRWNTEAFF,TGTGCCAGCAGCTTAGATGGCAGGTGGAACACTGAAGCTTTCTTT
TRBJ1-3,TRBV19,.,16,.,CASSILGSTTGNTIYF,TGTGCCAGTAGTATACTCGGGTCAACTACTGGAAACACCATATATTTT
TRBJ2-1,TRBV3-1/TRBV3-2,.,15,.,CASSQGSVSFHEQFF,TGTGCCAGCAGCCAAGGAAGTGTTAGTTTCCATGAGCAGTTCTTC
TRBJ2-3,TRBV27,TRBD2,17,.,CASSLGAGGPETDTQYF,TGTGCCAGCAGTTTAGGCGCGGGAGGGCCGGAGACAGATACGCAGTATTTT
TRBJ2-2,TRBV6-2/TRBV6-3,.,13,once,CASSYLFTGELFF,TGTGCCAGCAGTTACCTCTTTACCGGGGAGCTGTTTTTT
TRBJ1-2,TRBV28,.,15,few,CASSPLNRVNYGYTF,TGTGCCAGCAGTCCGCTGAACAGGGTCAACTATGGCTACACCTTC
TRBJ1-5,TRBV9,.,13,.,CASSVEGGQPQHF,TGTGCCAGCAGCGTAGAGGGAGGTCAGCCCCAGCATTTT
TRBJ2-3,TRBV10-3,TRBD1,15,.,CAISESGTGTDTQYF,TGTGCCATCAGTGAGTCGGGGACAGGGACAGATACGCAGTATTTT
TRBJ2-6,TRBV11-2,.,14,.,CASSLVDSGNVLTF,TGTGCCAGCAGCTTAGTTGACAGTGGCAACGTCCTGACTTTC
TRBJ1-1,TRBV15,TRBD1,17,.,CATSRDPTTGSNTEAFF,TGTGCCACCAGCAGAGATCCAACGACAGGGTCGAACACTGAAGCTTTCTTT
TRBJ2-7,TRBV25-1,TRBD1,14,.,CASSDGTGRYEQYF,TGTGCCAGCAGTGACGGGACAGGGCGCTACGAGCAGTACTTC
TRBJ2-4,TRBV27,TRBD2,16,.,CASSGGGGPGRDIQYF,TGTGCCAGCAGTGGGGGGGGAGGGCCCGGTCGGGACATTCAGTACTTC
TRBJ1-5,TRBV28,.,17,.,CASSSQERTQGDQPQHF,TGTGCCAGCAGTTCCCAGGAAAGGACCCAAGGGGATCAGCCCCAGCATTTT
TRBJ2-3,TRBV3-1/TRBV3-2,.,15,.,CASSTVAEPWDTQYF,TGTGCCAGCAGCACAGTAGCGGAGCCCTGGGATACGCAGTATTTT
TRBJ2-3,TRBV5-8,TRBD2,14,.,CASSLAGSPDTQYF,TGTGCCAGCAGCTTAGCGGGGAGCCCAGATACGCAGTATTTT
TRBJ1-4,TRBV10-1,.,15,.,CASSDKRARGEKLFF,TGCGCCAGCAGTGATAAGAGGGCTCGGGGTGAAAAACTGTTTTTT